The clone carrying this TCR beta chain is a singleton in its sample. The source of the sample is a study of blood T cell repertoires in COVID-19. Study-level information: Samples representing acute and convalescent COVID-19 were sourced from the United States, Italy and Spain.

The CDR3 covers 15 residues. CDR1 and CDR2 (germline): SGDLS, YYNGEE. V lost 4 bases to trimming and J lost 8 bases, with 21 bases between them. Across about two dozen US areas, participants ranged in age from roughly 18 to 95 years. Cohort 3 donors counted as recovered after two negative PCRs, clearance, or resolved symptoms. Original handling: Estimated nucleated cell counts came from reference gene primer amplification. Assay used: immunoSEQ multiplex PCR; TCRdb lists only in-frame clones, some missing. That table gives V, J and clone size, and the DNA gave D and trimming. Among 200,000 to 250,000 clones listed, around 80% were seen once.

V is TRBV9 and J is TRBJ1-2, with D possibly being TRBD1 (5 bases). The TCR was taken from a man in his sixties who had recovered from COVID-19. Sequenced sample: PBMCs or T cells enriched from blood (not recorded which). The CDR3 region has the DNA TGTGCCAGCAGCCTCCCATCCCCTGCGCAGGGCGGCTACACCTTC. Protein sequence: CASSLPSPAQGGYTF.